This T cell receptor beta chain originates from a study of shared T cell receptors in the human thymus (dated by TCRdb to about 2021). With respect to the entire study: The study examined how self-reactive, shared T-cell receptor alpha chains are generated in the human thymus.

Comment on this clone: Which antigen it targets is not known. Base quality data are lacking; no much larger clone is found one base away.

The germline V gene yields SQVTM for CDR1 and ANQGSEA for CDR2. At the junction V is shortened by 5 bases and J by 2 bases; bases outside the gene matches: 2. Including cysteine and phenylalanine, the CDR3 has 12 amino acids. Only the CDR3 DNA is retained, 36 bases long and in frame from the first base. Library generation was performed with the immunoSEQ multiplex PCR assay. TCRdb limited this immuneACCESS table to in-frame rearrangements with V and J called. A share of clones is missing; checked studies link under half to unresolved V genes, and the rest is unexplained. A total of 640,000 or so clones appear in this sample, 70% to 90% of them only once. The ten largest clones add up to about 0.0094% of the sample. This same sample was also part of a study on human thymus T cells. As that second paper reports: Immunologically healthy infants undergoing open corrective cardiac surgery for congenital heart defects in Finland were used as donors. Thymus tissue was collected as surgical resects that were removed during corrective cardiac surgery. Usage of V and J gene segments appeared to be biased in both the thymic and the peripheral blood repertoires. The related research reported highly overlapping thymic TCR repertoires among unrelated individuals. TCR alpha and beta repertoires from fewer than ten infant thymus samples and a few related peripheral blood samples were characterized in the study. Donor ages ranged from about 7 to 244 days, and the cohort comprised about 6 male and two female infants. Thymocytes were mechanically released from the tissue and were stored as pellets of about 9.5-33 million cells at -70 degrees C. Genomic DNA was extracted from frozen cell pellets with a QIAsymphony instrument. The immunoSEQ multiplex PCR assay was used to amplify the TCRB and TCRAD loci from a standardized amount of quality-controlled genomic DNA. Amplicons spanned the V(D)J region at a length sufficient to cover the CDR3 and identify V and J genes. Amplicon sequencing was performed on an Illumina platform through the commercial immunoSEQ service. Primer bias and sequencing errors were corrected as previously described, and TCRAD and TCRB were defined on the basis of the IMGT database. Repertoires were analysed with immunoSEQ Analyzer 3.0 and VDJTools, covering basic statistics, V/J segment usage, diversity estimates, rarefaction and pairwise overlap. Chao1, ChaoE, Efron-Thisted, Shannon and inverse Simpson indices were used to estimate diversity, which was also estimated on datasets down-sampled to the smallest sample. Repertoire overlap was assessed by strict matching of CDR3 nucleotide sequence, V gene and J gene, and clustering was done by Jaccard-based multidimensional scaling. Thymus samples yielded on average around 800,000 unique TCRB clonotypes, compared with 70,000 to 85,000 from blood samples.

The sample was thymocytes. This TCR derives from a boy younger than two with a congenital heart defect. Donor details come from another sample of the same person, matched by shared clones. This chain joins TRBV29-1 to TRBJ2-7; TRBD1 matches 8 bases in the middle. The DNA sequence reads TGCAGCGTTTTGGACAGGGCCTACGAGCAGTACTTC. It translates as CSVLDRAYEQYF.